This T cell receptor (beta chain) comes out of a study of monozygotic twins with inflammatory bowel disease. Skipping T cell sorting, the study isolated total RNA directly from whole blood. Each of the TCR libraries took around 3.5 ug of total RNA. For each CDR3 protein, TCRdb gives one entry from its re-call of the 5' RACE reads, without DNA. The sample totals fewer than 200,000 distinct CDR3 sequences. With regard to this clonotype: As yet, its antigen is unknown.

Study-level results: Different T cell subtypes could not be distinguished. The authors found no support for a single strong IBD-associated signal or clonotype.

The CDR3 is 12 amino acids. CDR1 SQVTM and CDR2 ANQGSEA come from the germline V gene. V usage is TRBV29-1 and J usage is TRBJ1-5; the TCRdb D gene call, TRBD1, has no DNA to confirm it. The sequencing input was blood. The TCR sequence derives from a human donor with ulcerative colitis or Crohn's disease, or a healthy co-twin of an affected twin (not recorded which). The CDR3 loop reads CSVRQGQQPQHF.